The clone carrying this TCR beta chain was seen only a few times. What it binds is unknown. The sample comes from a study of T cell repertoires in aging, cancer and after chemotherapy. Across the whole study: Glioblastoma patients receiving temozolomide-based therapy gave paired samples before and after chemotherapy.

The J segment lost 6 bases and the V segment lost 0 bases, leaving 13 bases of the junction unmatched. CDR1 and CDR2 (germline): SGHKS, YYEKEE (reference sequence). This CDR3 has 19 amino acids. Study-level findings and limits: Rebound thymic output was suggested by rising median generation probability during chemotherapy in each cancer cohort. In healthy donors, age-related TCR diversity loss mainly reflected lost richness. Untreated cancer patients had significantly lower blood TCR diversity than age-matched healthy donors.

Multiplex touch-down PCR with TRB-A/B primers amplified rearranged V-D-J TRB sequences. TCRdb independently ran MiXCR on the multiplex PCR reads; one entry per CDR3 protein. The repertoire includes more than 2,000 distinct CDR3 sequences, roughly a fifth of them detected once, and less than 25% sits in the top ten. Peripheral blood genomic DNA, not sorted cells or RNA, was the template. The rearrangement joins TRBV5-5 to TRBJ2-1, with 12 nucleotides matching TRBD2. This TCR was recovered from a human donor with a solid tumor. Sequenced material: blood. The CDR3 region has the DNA TGTGCCAGCAGCTTGGCCCCTGGGACTAGCGGGCTTGCCGCCAATGAGCAGTTCTTC. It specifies CASSLAPGTSGLAANEQFF.